This T cell receptor (beta chain) was captured in a study of blood T cells in healthy people across ages. Study context: About one barcoded beta molecule per two T cells was the capture yield of template switching. General study points: Unsorted PBMC material precluded a definitive naive versus antigen-experienced comparison. Higher diversity and more naive CD4+ cells were features of long-lived donors, compared to aged donors.

A remark on this clonotype: Its antigen is currently unknown.

Each donor gave roughly 9.1 milliliters of peripheral blood. Germline assignment: CDR1 DFQATT and CDR2 SNEGSKA (reference sequence). V lost 7 bases to trimming and J lost 2 bases, with 18 bases between them. The CDR3 length is 15 residues. A second PCR of 7 to 11 cycles used a sample-barcoded 5' primer and a J-beta primer mix. From the 5' RACE reads, TCRdb called clonotypes with MiXCR, one entry per CDR3 protein. The sample includes approximately 1.5 million distinct CDR3 sequences, 35% to 45% of them seen just once. This sequence was found in a young woman in good health. What was sequenced was blood. This chain uses TRBV20-1 with TRBJ2-4; D uncertain. The chain's CDR3 is CSVWWALSSKNIQYF. CDR3 nucleotide sequence: TGCAGTGTCTGGTGGGCCCTTAGTTCCAAAAACATTCAGTACTTC.